The source of this T cell receptor (beta chain) is a study of shared clonotypes between healthy human individuals. The CDR3 spans 14 residues. Trimming stripped 3 bases from V and 4 bases from J, with 10 bases between. Looked up from germline, CDR1 is MDHEN and CDR2 is SYDVKM. Assay execution proceeded at the deep level. TCRdb's table, derived via immunoSEQ multiplex PCR, lists solely in-frame clones and lacks some. This sample has approximately 840,000 clones, with 95% to 97% found just once. Naive CD8 cells lacked CD45RO and underwent positive selection for CCR7, leaving out terminally differentiated effector memory CD45RA+ cells. Those who donated, Caucasian adults without exception, all lived in Nashville, Tennessee.

The chain employs TRBV28 and TRBJ1-5; TRBD1 is a possible D gene (5 bases). The receptor was derived from a man younger than 40 in good health. Sequencing was carried out using naive CD8+ T cells sorted from blood. The CDR3 here is CASSFDRLNQPQHF. CDR3 bases: TGTGCCAGCAGTTTTGACAGACTAAATCAGCCCCAGCATTTT.